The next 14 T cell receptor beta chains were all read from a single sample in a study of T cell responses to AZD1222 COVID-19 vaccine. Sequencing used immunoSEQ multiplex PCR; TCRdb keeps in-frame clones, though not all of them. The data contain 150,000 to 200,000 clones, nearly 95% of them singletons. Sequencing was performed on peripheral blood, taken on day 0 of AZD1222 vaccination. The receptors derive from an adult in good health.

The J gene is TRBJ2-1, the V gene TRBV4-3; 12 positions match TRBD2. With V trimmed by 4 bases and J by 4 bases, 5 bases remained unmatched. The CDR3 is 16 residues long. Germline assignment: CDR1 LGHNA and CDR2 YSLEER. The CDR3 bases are TGCGCCAGCAGCCGCGTACTAGCGGGGGGTTACAATGAGCAGTTCTTC. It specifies CASSRVLAGGYNEQFF.

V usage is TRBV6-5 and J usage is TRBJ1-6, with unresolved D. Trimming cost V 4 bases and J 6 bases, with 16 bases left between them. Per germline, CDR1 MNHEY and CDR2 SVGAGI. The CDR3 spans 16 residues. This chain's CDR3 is CASSSFPLDFNSPLHF. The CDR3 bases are TGTGCCAGCAGTTCGTTCCCCCTGGATTTTAATTCACCCCTCCACTTT.

CDR3 sequence (DNA): TGTGCCAGCAGCCGACCTACTAGCGGGGACTACCAAGAGACCCAGTACTTC. Its protein is CASSRPTSGDYQETQYF. The genes are TRBV5-4 and TRBJ2-5; 10 positions match TRBD2. Trimming cost V 4 bases and J 0 bases; bases outside gene matches: 9. The CDR3 covers 17 residues. Germline-derived CDR1 and CDR2 are SGHNT and YYREEE (reference sequence).

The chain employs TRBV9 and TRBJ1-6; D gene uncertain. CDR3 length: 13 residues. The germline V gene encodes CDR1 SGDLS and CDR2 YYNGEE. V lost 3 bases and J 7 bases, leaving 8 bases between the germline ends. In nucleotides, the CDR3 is TGTGCCAGCAGCGCGATACCAAATTCACCCCTCCACTTT. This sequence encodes CASSAIPNSPLHF.

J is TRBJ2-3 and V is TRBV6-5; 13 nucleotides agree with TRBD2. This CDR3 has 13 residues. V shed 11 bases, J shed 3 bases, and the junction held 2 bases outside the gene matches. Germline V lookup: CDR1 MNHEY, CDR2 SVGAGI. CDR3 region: CASTSGGTDTQYF. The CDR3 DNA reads TGTGCCTCGACTAGCGGGGGGACAGATACGCAGTATTTT.

For the CDR3, the DNA is TGTGCCAGCAGCTTGGCAACAGGTAATCAGCCCCAGCATTTT. This gives the protein CASSLATGNQPQHF. This chain connects TRBV5-6 to TRBJ1-5; D may be TRBD1 (5 bases). This CDR3 is built from 14 residues. Germline CDR1 reads SGHDT; CDR2 reads YYEEEE. Trimming took 0 bases from V and 4 from J, leaving 8 bases between them.

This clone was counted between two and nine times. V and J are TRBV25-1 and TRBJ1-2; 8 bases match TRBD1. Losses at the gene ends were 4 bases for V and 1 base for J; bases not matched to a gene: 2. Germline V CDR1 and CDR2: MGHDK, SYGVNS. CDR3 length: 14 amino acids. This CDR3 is CASSGDRGNYGYTF. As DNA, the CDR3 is TGTGCCAGCAGTGGCGACAGGGGTAACTATGGCTACACCTTC.

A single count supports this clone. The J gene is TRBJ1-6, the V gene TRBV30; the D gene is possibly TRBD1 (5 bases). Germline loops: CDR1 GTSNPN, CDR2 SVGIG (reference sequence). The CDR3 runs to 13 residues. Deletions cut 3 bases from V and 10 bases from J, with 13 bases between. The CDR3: CAWSGQGLSPLHF. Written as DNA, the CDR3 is TGTGCCTGGAGCGGACAAGGCCTCTCACCCCTCCACTTT.

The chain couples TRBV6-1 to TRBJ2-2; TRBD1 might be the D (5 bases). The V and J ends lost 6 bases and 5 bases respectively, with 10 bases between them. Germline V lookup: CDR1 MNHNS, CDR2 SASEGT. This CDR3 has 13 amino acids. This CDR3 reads CASRVGDTGELFF. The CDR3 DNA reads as TGTGCCAGCAGAGTAGGGGATACCGGGGAGCTGTTTTTT.

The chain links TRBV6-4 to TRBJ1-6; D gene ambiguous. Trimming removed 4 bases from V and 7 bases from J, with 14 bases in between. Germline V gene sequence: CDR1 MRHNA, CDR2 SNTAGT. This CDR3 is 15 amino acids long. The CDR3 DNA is TGTGCCAGCAGTGTGAATAGTCTGGGGAATTCACCCCTCCACTTT. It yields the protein CASSVNSLGNSPLHF.

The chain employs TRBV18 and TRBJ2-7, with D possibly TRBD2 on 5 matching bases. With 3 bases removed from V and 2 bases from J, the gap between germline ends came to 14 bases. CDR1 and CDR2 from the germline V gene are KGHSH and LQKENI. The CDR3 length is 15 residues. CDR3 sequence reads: CASSPITSEPYEQYF. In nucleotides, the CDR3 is TGTGCCAGCTCACCCATCACTAGTGAACCCTACGAGCAGTACTTC.

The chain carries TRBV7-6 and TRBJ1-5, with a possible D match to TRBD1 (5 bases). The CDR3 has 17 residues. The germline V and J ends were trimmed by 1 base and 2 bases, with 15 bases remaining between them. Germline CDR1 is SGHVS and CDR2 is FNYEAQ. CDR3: CASSLGLGGYGNQPQHF. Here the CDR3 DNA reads TGTGCCAGCAGCTTAGGGCTGGGGGGATACGGCAATCAGCCCCAGCATTTT.

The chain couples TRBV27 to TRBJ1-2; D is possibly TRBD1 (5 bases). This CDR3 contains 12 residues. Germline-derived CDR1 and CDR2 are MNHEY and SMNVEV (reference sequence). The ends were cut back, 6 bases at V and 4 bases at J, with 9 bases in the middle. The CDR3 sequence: CASSREGYGYTF. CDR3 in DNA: TGTGCCAGCAGCAGGGAGGGCTATGGCTACACCTTC.

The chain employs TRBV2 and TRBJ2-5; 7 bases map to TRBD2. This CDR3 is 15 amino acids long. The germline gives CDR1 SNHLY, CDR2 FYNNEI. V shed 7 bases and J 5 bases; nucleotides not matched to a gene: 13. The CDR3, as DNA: TGTGCCAGCATGCGGGAGCGTAGTTCTAGCGAGACCCAGTACTTC. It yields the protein CASMRERSSSETQYF.